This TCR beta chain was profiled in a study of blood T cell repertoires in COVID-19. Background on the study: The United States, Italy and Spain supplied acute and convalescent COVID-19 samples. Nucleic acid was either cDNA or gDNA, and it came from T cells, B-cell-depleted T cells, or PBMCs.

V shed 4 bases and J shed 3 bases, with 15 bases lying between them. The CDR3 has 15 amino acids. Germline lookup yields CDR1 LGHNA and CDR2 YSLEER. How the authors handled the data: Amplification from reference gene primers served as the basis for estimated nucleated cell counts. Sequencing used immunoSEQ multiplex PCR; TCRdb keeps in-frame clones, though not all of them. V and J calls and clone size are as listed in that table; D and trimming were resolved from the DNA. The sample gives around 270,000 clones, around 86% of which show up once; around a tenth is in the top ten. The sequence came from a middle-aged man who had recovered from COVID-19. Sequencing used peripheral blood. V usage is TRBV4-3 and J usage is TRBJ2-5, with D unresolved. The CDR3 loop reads CASSPSMASEETQYF. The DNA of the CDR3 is TGCGCCAGCAGCCCTTCCATGGCCTCCGAAGAGACCCAGTACTTC.